Given below is one TCR beta chain in context. Using immunoSEQ multiplex PCR, the repertoire was profiled, and TCRdb retains in-frame clones only, with some absent. Of approximately 69,000 clones in the sample, roughly 91% were seen once. These data come from a study of Tregs in tolerant kidney transplant recipients. The V end lost 0 bases, the J end lost 4 bases, and 9 bases lay between the germline ends. Germline V gene data show CDR1 as SGHRS and CDR2 as YFSETQ. The CDR3 sequence is 14 residues long. This chain connects TRBV5-1 to TRBJ2-3, with unresolved D. The clonotype was recovered from a human donor who received a combined kidney and bone marrow transplant. Here the sequenced sample was CD4+ T cells from blood, taken before the transplant. The CDR3 is CASSLVDSPDTQYF. For the CDR3, the DNA is TGCGCCAGCAGCTTGGTTGACTCTCCAGATACGCAGTATTTT.